The 13 T cell receptor beta chains below come from one sample, sequenced in a study of PD-1 blockade in mismatch repair-deficient tumors. Here immunoSEQ multiplex PCR was the method, and the copy in TCRdb shows in-frame clones only, minus some. The repertoire consists of tens of thousands of clones, with over 70% occurring once and the leading ten covering roughly 2.8%. The sequenced sample was peripheral blood, obtained 12 weeks after starting pembrolizumab. These receptors were taken from an adult with mismatch repair-deficient cancer.

The rearrangement links TRBV19 to TRBJ1-5; perhaps TRBD1 as D (5 bases). Germline CDR1 is LNHDA and CDR2 is SQIVND (reference sequence). Trimming took off 3 bases at V and 2 bases at J, with 14 bases between the two ends. The CDR3 loop spans 16 amino acids. This CDR3 reads CASSMSMGPGNQPQHF. CDR3 nucleotide sequence: TGTGCCAGTAGTATGAGTATGGGGCCGGGCAATCAGCCCCAGCATTTT.

The rearrangement uses TRBV27 and TRBJ2-2; D is possibly TRBD2 (7 bases). V was trimmed by 5 bases and J by 6 bases, leaving 19 bases between them. CDR3 length: 16 amino acids. Looked up from germline, CDR1 is MNHEY and CDR2 is SMNVEV (reference sequence). The CDR3 DNA follows: TGTGCCAGCAGTCCCCTAGGGGGGGTCATCGCCGGGGAGCTGTTTTTT. Amino acids: CASSPLGGVIAGELFF.

J is TRBJ2-1 and V is TRBV5-6; TRBD2 agrees at 7 bases. This CDR3 is 14 amino acids long. The J segment lost 3 bases and the V segment lost 2 bases, leaving 2 bases of the junction unmatched. The germline gives CDR1 SGHDT, CDR2 YYEEEE. CDR3 sequence: CASSFSGDYNEQFF. The CDR3 region has the DNA TGTGCCAGCAGCTTCAGCGGGGACTACAATGAGCAGTTCTTC.

In this sample, this clone turned up once. DNA of the CDR3: TGTGCCATCAGTGAAGTTGCGGGAGGGTCCAATGAGCAGTTCTTC. Translated, it gives CAISEVAGGSNEQFF. This chain joins TRBV10-3 and TRBJ2-1, with 9 bases aligning to TRBD2. The length of the CDR3 is 15 residues. The germline CDR1 and CDR2 sequences are ENHRY and SYGVKD. The V segment lost 3 bases and the J segment 6 bases; nucleotides outside the gene matches: 6.

The chain joins TRBV27 to TRBJ2-1; tentative D call: TRBD2 (6 bases). There are 17 residues in the CDR3. The ends were cut back, 4 bases at V and 5 bases at J, with 21 bases in the middle. Germline values: CDR1 MNHEY, CDR2 SMNVEV (reference sequence). CDR3 DNA: TGTGCCAGCAGTTCCACACATAGCGGATATAAGGACAATGAGCAGTTCTTC. The encoded protein is CASSSTHSGYKDNEQFF.

CDR3 in amino acids: CASSYLRQGTPYEQYF. The CDR3 nucleotides are TGTGCCAGCAGTTACTTAAGACAGGGCACCCCCTACGAGCAGTACTTC. The chain recombines TRBV6-5 with TRBJ2-7; TRBD1 agrees at 7 bases. V was pared by 1 base and J by 2 bases, with 8 bases of the junction left unmatched. The CDR3 extends over 16 amino acids. CDR1 and CDR2 (germline): MNHEY, SVGAGI.

V usage is TRBV30 and J usage is TRBJ2-7; unclear D gene. V was cut by 0 bases and J by 1 base, with 7 bases left in between. Germline lookup yields CDR1 GTSNPN and CDR2 SVGIG (reference sequence). This CDR3 has 13 amino acids. The CDR3 loop is CAWSVAQSYEQYF. The CDR3 DNA is TGTGCCTGGAGTGTAGCCCAGTCCTACGAGCAGTACTTC.

This clone came up once. V is TRBV18 and J is TRBJ2-2; D possibly corresponds to TRBD1 (5 bases). The CDR3 totals 15 residues. Trimming cost V 2 bases and J 5 bases, with 12 bases left between them. CDR1 is KGHSH, CDR2 LQKENI, per germline. The CDR3 DNA reads as TGTGCCAGCTCACCAAATCGACAGAAAACCGGGGAGCTGTTTTTT. It translates to CASSPNRQKTGELFF. Using reference TRBV18 and TRBJ2-2 for the parts outside the CDR3, the full variable domain is NAGVMQNPRHLVRRRGQEARLRCSPMKGHSHVYWYRQLPEEGLKFMVYLQKENIIDESGMPKERFSAEFPKEGPSILRIQQVVRGDSAAYFCASSPNRQKTGELFFGEGSRLTVL.

In DNA, the CDR3 is TGTGCCAGCAGCGTAGCAGGCCAGGGGGGGGAGCTGTTTTTT. Translation gives CASSVAGQGGELFF. The genes are TRBV9 and TRBJ2-2, with a weak D call TRBD1 (6 bases). Germline V gene data show CDR1 as SGDLS and CDR2 as YYNGEE. The CDR3 runs 14 residues. Trimming shortened V by 0 bases and J by 8 bases, and 11 bases separated the two germline ends.

This sequence joins TRBV19 and TRBJ2-3; TRBD1 matches at 8 bases. V shed 6 bases, J shed 0 bases, and the junction held 5 bases outside the gene matches. There are 15 residues in the CDR3. The germline V gene encodes CDR1 LNHDA and CDR2 SQIVND (reference sequence). The CDR3 loop is CASRLSGGSTDTQYF. The CDR3, as DNA: TGTGCCAGTAGATTATCAGGGGGCAGCACAGATACGCAGTATTTT.

The rearrangement joins TRBV10-1 to TRBJ1-1, with D unclear. Deletions cut 8 bases from V and 3 bases from J, with 13 bases between. CDR1 and CDR2 from the germline V gene are WNHNN and SYGVQD (reference sequence). This CDR3 comprises 13 residues. As DNA, the CDR3 is TGCGCCAGCCCCCACCCTGGGGACACTGAAGCTTTCTTT. Translated, it gives CASPHPGDTEAFF.

The rearrangement uses TRBV7-8 and TRBJ1-2; no firm D call. The V end lost 1 base, the J end lost 5 bases, and 14 bases lay between the germline ends. The CDR3 has 15 residues. CDR1 and CDR2 from the germline V gene are SGHVS and FQNEAQ. CDR3 nucleotides: TGTGCCAGCAGCTTAGACAGCTCGACTCCTTATGGCTACACCTTC. This codes for CASSLDSSTPYGYTF.

The gene calls are TRBV7-2 and TRBJ1-5; possible D gene TRBD1, 5 bases. Germline assignment: CDR1 SGHTA and CDR2 FQGNSA. CDR3 length: 15 amino acids. Between the trimmed V and J ends, which lost 2 bases and 7 bases, there was a span of 15 bases. CDR3: CASSLYTGRNQPQHF. DNA for the CDR3: TGTGCCAGCAGCTTATATACGGGGCGGAACCAGCCCCAGCATTTT.